This T cell receptor beta chain stems from a study of blood T cell repertoires in COVID-19. Repertoires were generated with immunoSEQ multiplex PCR, while TCRdb's copy carries only in-frame clones and drops some. Here the sample spans over 200,000 clones, over 75% being singletons. Which cohort a participant joined came from the clinical history participants gave. The CDR3 covers 17 residues. The ends lost 1 base at V and 7 bases at J; junction bases unmatched: 12. Germline V gives CDR1 LGHDT, CDR2 YNNKEL (reference sequence). The chain couples TRBV3-1 (or the pseudogene TRBV3-2) to TRBJ2-3, with 9 bases aligning to TRBD2. Sequenced sample: PBMCs or T cells enriched from blood (not recorded which). The receptor was derived from a man aged 40-49 years who had recovered from COVID-19. The CDR3 loop is CASSQGLGTSSYNTQYF. The CDR3 coding sequence is TGTGCCAGCAGCCAAGGTTTAGGGACTAGCAGCTACAATACGCAGTATTTT.